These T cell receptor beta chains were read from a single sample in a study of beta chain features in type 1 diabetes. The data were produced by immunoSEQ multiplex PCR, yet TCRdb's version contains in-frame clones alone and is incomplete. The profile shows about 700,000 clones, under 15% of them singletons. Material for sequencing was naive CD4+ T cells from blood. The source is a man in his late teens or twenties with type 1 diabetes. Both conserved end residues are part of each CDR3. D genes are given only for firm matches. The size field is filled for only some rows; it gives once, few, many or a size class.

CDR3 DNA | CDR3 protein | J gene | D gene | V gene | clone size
TGTGCCAGCTCACCTCTCGTCGCCTCAGATACGCAGTATTTT | CASSPLVASDTQYF | TRBJ2-3 | . | TRBV18 | few
TGTGCCAGCAGTCCCGAGGCTAGCGGGTTCACAGATACGCAGTATTTT | CASSPEASGFTDTQYF | TRBJ2-3 | TRBD2 | TRBV2 | few
TGCGCCAGCAGTGACCCAGGACAGGGTCCTAAGGAGACCCAGTACTTC | CASSDPGQGPKETQYF | TRBJ2-5 | TRBD1 | TRBV10-1 | .
TGTGCCTGGAGTAGAGGTCCTGTGGATCCCCTCCACTTT | CAWSRGPVDPLHF | TRBJ1-6 | . | TRBV30 | many
TGCGCCAGCAGCTCAACCAATTCTGCTAACTATGGCTACACCTTC | CASSSTNSANYGYTF | TRBJ1-2 | . | TRBV5-1 | .
TGTGCAAGTCGCCCACGCCCCCTCTCCTATAATTCACCCCTCCACTTT | CASRPRPLSYNSPLHF | TRBJ1-6 | . | TRBV12-2 | .
TGTGCCAGCAGTGCTACGACAGTCGGGGAAAAACTGTTTTTT | CASSATTVGEKLFF | TRBJ1-4 | . | TRBV6-1 | few
TGTGCCAGCAGGTTGGACTACTCGAACACCGGGGAGCTGTTTTTT | CASRLDYSNTGELFF | TRBJ2-2 | . | TRBV2 | few
TGTGCCAGCTCGGGGGACACCGGGGAGCTGTTTTTT | CASSGDTGELFF | TRBJ2-2 | . | TRBV18 | few
TGTGCCAGCAGCCAGGATGGGAGCAATCAGCCCCAGCATTTT | CASSQDGSNQPQHF | TRBJ1-5 | . | TRBV5-6 | .
TGTGCCATCAGTGAGGGGGGAGCGAGGGATGGCTACACCTTC | CAISEGGARDGYTF | TRBJ1-2 | . | TRBV10-3 | few
TGTGCCCGCCGGCCCTCTGGGGCCAACGTCCTGACTTTC | CARRPSGANVLTF | TRBJ2-6 | . | TRBV19 | few
TGTGCCAGCAGCCCCCAGGGCAGCCCTTCACCCCTCCACTTT | CASSPQGSPSPLHF | TRBJ1-6 | . | TRBV7-8 | once
TGTGCCAGCAGCCCCCGAGGGACAGGGGTTGGCGGGGAGCTGTTTTTT | CASSPRGTGVGGELFF | TRBJ2-2 | TRBD1 | TRBV14 | few
TGTGCCTGGGCACCAATACAGAACCCGAGGGAAGCTTTCTTT | CAWAPIQNPREAFF | TRBJ1-1 | . | TRBV30 | .
TGTGCCTGGAGTGTACTCCGGACTAGCGGGGGGCAAGAGACCCAGTACTTC | CAWSVLRTSGGQETQYF | TRBJ2-5 | TRBD2 | TRBV30 | .
TGTGCCAGCAGCCCGGAGACAGGGTGGTATAGCAATCAGCCCCAGCATTTT | CASSPETGWYSNQPQHF | TRBJ1-5 | TRBD1 | TRBV7-2 | .
TGTGCCAGCAGCCAACAATTGACACCCGAAGCGCCCCAGCATTTT | CASSQQLTPEAPQHF | TRBJ1-5 | . | TRBV2 | few
TGTGCCTCCTGGGCGGGGCTTAGGTATACGCAGTATTTT | CASWAGLRYTQYF | TRBJ2-3 | . | TRBV6-6 | .
TGCGCCAGCAGCGTCGGGACAGCCCAAACTGTGGGTCCGCAGTATTTT | CASSVGTAQTVGPQYF | TRBJ2-3 | TRBD1 | TRBV5-1 | .
TGTGCCAGCGGAAGACAGTTCGGCGGCACCGGGGAGCTGTTTTTT | CASGRQFGGTGELFF | TRBJ2-2 | . | TRBV9 | .
TGCAGCGTTGCCGAGACAGGGTTGCACACTGAAGCTTTCTTT | CSVAETGLHTEAFF | TRBJ1-1 | TRBD1 | TRBV29-1 | .
TGTGCCAGCAGCTTTGAGACCGGGACAGGAAATGAAAAACTGTTTTTT | CASSFETGTGNEKLFF | TRBJ1-4 | TRBD1 | TRBV7-9 | few
TGCGCCAGCAGCCGGGACCAGAATGCTTTCTTT | CASSRDQNAFF | TRBJ1-1 | . | TRBV5-1 | .
TGTGCCAGCAGCCCCTTCTCGACCGGGCGGGCCTACGAGCAGTACTTC | CASSPFSTGRAYEQYF | TRBJ2-7 | . | TRBV7-2 | .
TGTGCCAGCAGCTTAGCATTCAGTACTGAAGCTTTCTTT | CASSLAFSTEAFF | TRBJ1-1 | . | TRBV7-2 | .
TGCGCCAGCAGCCCGCTCGGACTAGCGGGGGATACGCAGTATTTT | CASSPLGLAGDTQYF | TRBJ2-3 | TRBD2 | TRBV5-1 | few
TGTGCCAGCAGTGGGGTCGGTGAGCAGTTCTTC | CASSGVGEQFF | TRBJ2-1 | . | TRBV6-5 | .
TGTGCCAGCAGTTACGGGGGATCACAACACAATGAGCAGTTCTTC | CASSYGGSQHNEQFF | TRBJ2-1 | . | TRBV6-5 | few
TGTGCCAGCAGGGGGTTCGACACTGAAGCTTTCTTT | CASRGFDTEAFF | TRBJ1-1 | . | TRBV13 | .
TGTGCCAGCAGCTTGGGGGGGACTAATTCACCCCTCCACTTT | CASSLGGTNSPLHF | TRBJ1-6 | . | TRBV5-4 | .
TGTGCCAGCAGTTACTCGGGCCGGGGGGCCACCGGGGAGCTGTTTTTT | CASSYSGRGATGELFF | TRBJ2-2 | . | TRBV6-5 | .
TGTGCCAGCAGTTACTCGTCAGGGAACAATCAGCCCCAGCATTTT | CASSYSSGNNQPQHF | TRBJ1-5 | . | TRBV6-5 | .
TGTGCCAGCAGTGAGGTTAGGACCGGGGAGCAGTACTTC | CASSEVRTGEQYF | TRBJ2-7 | . | TRBV2 | few
TGTGCCAGCAGCCAGGGACCCTACGAGCAGTACTTC | CASSQGPYEQYF | TRBJ2-7 | . | TRBV28 | few
TGTGCCAGTAGTATGGGACAGACCACAGATACGCAGTATTTT | CASSMGQTTDTQYF | TRBJ2-3 | TRBD1 | TRBV19 | few
TGTGCCAGCAGTTCAGGGGGCCAGGGCTACAATGAGCAGTTCTTC | CASSSGGQGYNEQFF | TRBJ2-1 | TRBD1 | TRBV7-6 | .